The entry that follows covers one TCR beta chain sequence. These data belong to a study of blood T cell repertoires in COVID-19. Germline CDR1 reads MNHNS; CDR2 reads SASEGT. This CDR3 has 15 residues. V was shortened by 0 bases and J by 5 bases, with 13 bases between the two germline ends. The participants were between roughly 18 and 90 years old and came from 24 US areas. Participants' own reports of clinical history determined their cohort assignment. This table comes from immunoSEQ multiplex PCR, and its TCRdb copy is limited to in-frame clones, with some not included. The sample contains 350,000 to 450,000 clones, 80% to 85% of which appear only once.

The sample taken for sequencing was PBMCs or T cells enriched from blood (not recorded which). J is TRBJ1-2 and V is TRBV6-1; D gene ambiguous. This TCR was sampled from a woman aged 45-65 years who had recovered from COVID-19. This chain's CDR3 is CASSEAWEGRYGYTF. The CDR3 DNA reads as TGTGCCAGCAGTGAAGCGTGGGAGGGTCGGTATGGCTACACCTTC.